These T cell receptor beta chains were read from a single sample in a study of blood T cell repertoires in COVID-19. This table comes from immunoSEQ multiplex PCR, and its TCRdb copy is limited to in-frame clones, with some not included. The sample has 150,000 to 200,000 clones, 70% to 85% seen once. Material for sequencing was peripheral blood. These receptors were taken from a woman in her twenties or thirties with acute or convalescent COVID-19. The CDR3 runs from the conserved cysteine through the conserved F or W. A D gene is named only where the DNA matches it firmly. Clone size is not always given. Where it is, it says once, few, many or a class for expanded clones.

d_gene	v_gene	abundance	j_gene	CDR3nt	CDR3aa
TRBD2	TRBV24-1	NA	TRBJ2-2	TGTGCCACCAGTGCTAGCGGGGGGGCCGGGGAGCTGTTTTTT	CATSASGGAGELFF
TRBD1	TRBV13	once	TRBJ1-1	TGTGCCAGCAGAGCGTTCGACAGGGTTGAAGAAGCTTTCTTT	CASRAFDRVEEAFF
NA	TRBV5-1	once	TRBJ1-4	TGCGCCAGCAGCTTGATCCGAGGCGAAAAACTGTTTTTT	CASSLIRGEKLFF
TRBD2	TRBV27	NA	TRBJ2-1	TGTGCCAGCAGTACCAGCGGGAGCTCCTACAATGAGCAGTTCTTC	CASSTSGSSYNEQFF
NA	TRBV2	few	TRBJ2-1	TGTGCCAGCTTTTCCGCCGGGGGGCTCGCCTACAATGAGCAGTTCTTC	CASFSAGGLAYNEQFF
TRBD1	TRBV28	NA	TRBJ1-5	TGTGCCAGCAGTAAGGACAGGGCAAATCAGCCCCAGCATTTT	CASSKDRANQPQHF
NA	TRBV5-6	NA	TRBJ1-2	TGTGCCAGCAGCCAACCGACAGCCCGCTATGGCTACACCTTC	CASSQPTARYGYTF
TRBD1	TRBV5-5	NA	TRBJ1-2	TGTGCCAGCAGCTTGGCAGGACAGGACAAGTATGGCTACACCTTC	CASSLAGQDKYGYTF
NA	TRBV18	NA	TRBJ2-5	TGTGCCAGCTCACCAAGGAGCGGGCTTCAAGAGACCCAGTACTTC	CASSPRSGLQETQYF
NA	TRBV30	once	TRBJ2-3	TGTGCCTGGAGTTTCCCCCCGGGATCCGGCACAGATACGCAGTATTTT	CAWSFPPGSGTDTQYF
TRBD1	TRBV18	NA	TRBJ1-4	TGTGCCAGCTCACGCGGGACAGTTAATGAAAAACTGTTTTTT	CASSRGTVNEKLFF
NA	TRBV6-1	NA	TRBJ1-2	TGTGCCAGCAGTGAAGCCTGGGTGCGGTATGGCTACACCTTC	CASSEAWVRYGYTF
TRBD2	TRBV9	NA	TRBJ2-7	TGTGCCAGCAGCGTAAATAGCGGGGTGGGCGGGCAGTACTTC	CASSVNSGVGGQYF
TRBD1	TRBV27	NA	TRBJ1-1	TGTGCCAGCAGTTTATCGGGACAGGGTAGAACTGAAGCTTTCTTT	CASSLSGQGRTEAFF
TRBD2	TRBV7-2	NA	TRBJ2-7	TGTGCCAGCAGTGGGAAAAGCGGGAGGACCTACGAGCAGTACTTC	CASSGKSGRTYEQYF
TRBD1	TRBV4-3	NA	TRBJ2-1	TGCGCCAGCAGCCAAGGAACAGGGGGTTACAATGAGCAGTTCTTC	CASSQGTGGYNEQFF
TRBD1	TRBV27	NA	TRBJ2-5	TGTGCCAGCAGTTTCGGACAGGACCGATGGGAGACCCAGTACTTC	CASSFGQDRWETQYF
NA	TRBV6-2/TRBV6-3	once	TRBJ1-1	TGTGCCAGCAGTTACTCGAGGACTGAAGCTTTCTTT	CASSYSRTEAFF
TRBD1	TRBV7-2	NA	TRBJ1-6	TGTGCCAGCAGCTTGGGACAGGGAAACTCCTATAATTCACCCCTCCACTTT	CASSLGQGNSYNSPLHF